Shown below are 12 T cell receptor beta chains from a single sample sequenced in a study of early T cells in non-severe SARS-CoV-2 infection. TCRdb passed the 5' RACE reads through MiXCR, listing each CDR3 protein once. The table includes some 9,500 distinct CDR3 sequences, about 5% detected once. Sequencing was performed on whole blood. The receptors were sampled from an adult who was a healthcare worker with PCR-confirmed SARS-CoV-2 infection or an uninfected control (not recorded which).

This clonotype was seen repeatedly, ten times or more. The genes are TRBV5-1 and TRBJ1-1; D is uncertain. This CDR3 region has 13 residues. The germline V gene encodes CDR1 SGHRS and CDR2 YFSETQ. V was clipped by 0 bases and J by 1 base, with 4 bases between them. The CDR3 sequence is CASSLEPNTEAFF. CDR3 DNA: TGCGCCAGCAGCTTGGAGCCGAACACTGAAGCTTTCTTT.

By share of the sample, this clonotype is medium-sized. CDR3 bases: TGTGCCAGTACTCCGTCCAGGGTGGGGCGGGAGACCCAGTACTTC. Protein: CASTPSRVGRETQYF. V gene TRBV19 combines with J gene TRBJ2-5; D perhaps matches TRBD1 (5 bases). V lost 7 bases to trimming and J lost 5 bases, with 20 bases between them. CDR3 length: 15 amino acids. Looked up from germline, CDR1 is LNHDA and CDR2 is SQIVND (reference sequence).

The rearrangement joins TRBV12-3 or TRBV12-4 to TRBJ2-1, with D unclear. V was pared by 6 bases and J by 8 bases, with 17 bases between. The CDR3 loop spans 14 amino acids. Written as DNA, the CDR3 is TGTGCCAGCAGGCTCGTGGGTCCCCTCGATGAGCAGTTCTTC. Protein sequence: CASRLVGPLDEQFF.

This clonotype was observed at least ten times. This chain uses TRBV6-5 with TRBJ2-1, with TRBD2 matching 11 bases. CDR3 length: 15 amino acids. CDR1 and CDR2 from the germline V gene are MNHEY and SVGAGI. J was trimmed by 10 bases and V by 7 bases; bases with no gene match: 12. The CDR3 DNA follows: TGTGCCAGCACTGAGAAAAGACTAGCGGGAAACGAGCAGTTCTTC. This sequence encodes CASTEKRLAGNEQFF.

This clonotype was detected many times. CDR3 DNA sequence: TGTGCCAGCAGTTTAAACGGGGCCGGGGAGCTGTTTTTT. It translates to CASSLNGAGELFF. The V call is TRBV12-3 or TRBV12-4, the J call TRBJ2-2; D perhaps matches TRBD2 (5 bases). The CDR3 extends over 13 amino acids. V dropped 2 bases and J dropped 6 bases, with 7 bases sitting between them.

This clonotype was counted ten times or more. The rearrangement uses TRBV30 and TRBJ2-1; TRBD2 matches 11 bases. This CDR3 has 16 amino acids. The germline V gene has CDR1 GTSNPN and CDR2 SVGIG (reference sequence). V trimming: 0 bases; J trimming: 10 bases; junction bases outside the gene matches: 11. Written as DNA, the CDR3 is TGTGCCTGGAGTGTTTGGACTAGCGGGTTTCAACGGGAGCAGTTCTTC. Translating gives CAWSVWTSGFQREQFF.

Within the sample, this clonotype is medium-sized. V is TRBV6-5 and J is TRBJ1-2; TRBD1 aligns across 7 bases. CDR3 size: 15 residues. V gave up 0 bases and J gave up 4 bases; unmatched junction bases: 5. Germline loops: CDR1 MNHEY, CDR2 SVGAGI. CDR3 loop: CASSYSPGGPYGYTF. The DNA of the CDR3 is TGTGCCAGCAGTTACTCCCCAGGGGGGCCCTATGGCTACACCTTC.

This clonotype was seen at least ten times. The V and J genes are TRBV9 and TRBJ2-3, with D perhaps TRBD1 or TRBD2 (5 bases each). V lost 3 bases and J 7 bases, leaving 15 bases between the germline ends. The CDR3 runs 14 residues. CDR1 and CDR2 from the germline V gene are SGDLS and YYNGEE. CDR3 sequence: CASSGGPRGYTQYF. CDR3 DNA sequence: TGTGCCAGCAGCGGGGGACCCCGAGGGTATACGCAGTATTTT.

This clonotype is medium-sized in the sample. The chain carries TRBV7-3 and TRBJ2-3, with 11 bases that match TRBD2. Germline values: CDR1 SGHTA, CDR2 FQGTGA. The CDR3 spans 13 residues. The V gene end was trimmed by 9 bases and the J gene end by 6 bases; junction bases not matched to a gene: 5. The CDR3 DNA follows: TGTGCCAGTACGACTAGCGGGAAGGATACGCAGTATTTT. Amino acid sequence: CASTTSGKDTQYF.

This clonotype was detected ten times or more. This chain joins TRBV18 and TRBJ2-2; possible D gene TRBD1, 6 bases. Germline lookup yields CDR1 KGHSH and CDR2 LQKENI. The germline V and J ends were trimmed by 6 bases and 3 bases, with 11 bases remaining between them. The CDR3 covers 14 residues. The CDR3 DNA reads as TGTGCCAGCTCGGATACAGGGTACACCGGGGAGCTGTTTTTT. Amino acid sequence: CASSDTGYTGELFF.

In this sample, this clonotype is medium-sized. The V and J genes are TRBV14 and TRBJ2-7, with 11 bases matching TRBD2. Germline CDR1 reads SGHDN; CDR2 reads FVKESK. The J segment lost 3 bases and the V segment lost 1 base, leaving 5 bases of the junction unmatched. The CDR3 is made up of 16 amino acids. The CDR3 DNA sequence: TGTGCCAGCAGCCAAGTGGGGACTAGCGGAAGCTACGAGCAGTACTTC. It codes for CASSQVGTSGSYEQYF.

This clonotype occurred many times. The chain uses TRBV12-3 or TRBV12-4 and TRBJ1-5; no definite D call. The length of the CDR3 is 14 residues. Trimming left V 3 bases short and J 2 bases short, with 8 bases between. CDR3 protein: CASSFGGRNQPQHF. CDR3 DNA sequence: TGTGCCAGCAGTTTCGGCGGACGCAATCAGCCCCAGCATTTT.